Listed below are T cell receptor beta chains from one sample, sequenced in a study of cytotoxic CD8 clonotypes in ibrutinib-treated CLL. The method was immunoSEQ multiplex PCR; TCRdb's version includes in-frame clones alone and lacks a portion of them. The data hold under 150,000 clones, with roughly 80% observed a single time. The starting material was PBMCs, obtained after 24 months of ibrutinib treatment. The receptors shown here come from a human donor with chronic lymphocytic leukemia. The CDR3 runs from the conserved cysteine through the conserved F or W. Fields, in order: J gene, clone size, D gene, V gene, CDR3 protein, CDR3 DNA. The D gene is left open where the match is weak. Clone size is stated in some rows and not others, as once, few, many or a class when expanded.

>TRBJ2-7|NA|NA|TRBV4-1
CASSQGAGAPYEQYF
TGCGCCAGCAGCCAAGGTGCAGGGGCACCCTACGAGCAGTACTTC
>TRBJ1-6|NA|NA|TRBV11-2
CASSFENSPLHF
TGTGCCAGCAGCTTCGAGAATTCACCCCTCCACTTT
>TRBJ1-2|NA|NA|TRBV5-1
CASSLEGYGYTF
TGCGCCAGCAGCTTGGAAGGGTATGGCTACACCTTC
>TRBJ2-7|NA|NA|TRBV7-2
CASSFTRGAYEQYF
TGTGCCAGCAGCTTCACTAGGGGGGCCTACGAGCAGTACTTC
>TRBJ1-5|NA|NA|TRBV7-2
CASSLNRDNWQPQHF
TGTGCCAGCAGCTTAAACAGGGACAACTGGCAGCCCCAGCATTTT
>TRBJ2-1|NA|NA|TRBV7-7
CASSPNRDSYNEQFF
TGTGCCAGCAGCCCGAATAGAGACTCCTACAATGAGCAGTTCTTC
>TRBJ1-2|NA|TRBD1|TRBV5-1
CASSERRQGMDGYTF
TGCGCCAGCAGCGAAAGAAGACAGGGGATGGATGGCTACACCTTC
>TRBJ1-6|NA|NA|TRBV6-5
CASSSGDSVSPLHF
TGTGCCAGCAGTTCAGGGGATAGTGTTTCACCCCTCCACTTT
>TRBJ1-1|NA|TRBD1|TRBV6-8
CASNETGSNTEAFF
TGTGCCAGCAATGAGACAGGGTCGAACACTGAAGCTTTCTTT
>TRBJ2-7|NA|TRBD1|TRBV4-2
CASSLSGQVLSYEQYF
TGTGCCAGCAGCTTGTCAGGACAGGTACTATCCTACGAGCAGTACTTC
>TRBJ2-7|NA|NA|TRBV30
CAWSRGGTSYEQYF
TGTGCCTGGAGTCGCGGGGGCACTTCCTACGAGCAGTACTTC
>TRBJ1-2|NA|TRBD1|TRBV30
CAWSTQGAGGYTF
TGTGCCTGGAGTACACAGGGGGCTGGTGGCTACACCTTC
>TRBJ1-2|NA|TRBD1|TRBV19
CASSIGGTGRGGYTF
TGTGCCAGTAGTATAGGAGGGACAGGGCGAGGCGGCTACACCTTC
>TRBJ2-2|NA|NA|TRBV19
CASSIVGVLTGELFF
TGTGCCAGTAGTATAGTCGGGGTTCTGACCGGGGAGCTGTTTTTT
>TRBJ2-3|NA|NA|TRBV4-3
CASSQDSSGADTQYF
TGCGCCAGCAGCCAAGATTCGTCGGGGGCAGATACGCAGTATTTT
>TRBJ1-2|NA|NA|TRBV18
CASSPTQTQGGAYGYTF
TGTGCCAGCTCGCCTACCCAGACCCAAGGTGGAGCCTATGGCTACACCTTC
>TRBJ1-1|NA|NA|TRBV5-4
CASSSDRAGTEAFF
TGTGCCAGCAGCTCGGACCGGGCCGGCACTGAAGCTTTCTTT
>TRBJ1-6|NA|TRBD1|TRBV30
CATGGSSYNSPLHF
TGTGCAACAGGGGGTTCCTCCTATAATTCACCCCTCCACTTT
>TRBJ1-1|NA|TRBD1|TRBV5-1
CASSGRTGGVGAFF
TGCGCCAGCAGCGGGAGGACAGGGGGCGTTGGAGCTTTCTTT
>TRBJ1-2|NA|NA|TRBV19
CASSSQGTPGGYGYTF
TGTGCCAGTAGTAGCCAAGGGACTCCTGGGGGCTATGGCTACACCTTC
>TRBJ2-1|NA|NA|TRBV19
CASSPRGQTSSYNEQFF
TGTGCCAGTAGTCCCCGCGGACAGACCAGCTCCTACAATGAGCAGTTCTTC
>TRBJ1-4|NA|NA|TRBV20-1
CSAGILEKLFF
TGCAGTGCTGGGATACTGGAAAAACTGTTTTTT
>TRBJ1-5|NA|NA|TRBV10-3
CAISESQQNQPQHF
TGTGCCATCAGTGAGAGCCAGCAGAATCAGCCCCAGCATTTT
>TRBJ2-7|NA|TRBD1|TRBV5-1
CASSSAGGNYEQYF
TGCGCCAGCAGCTCGGCAGGGGGTAACTACGAGCAGTACTTC
>TRBJ1-2|NA|NA|TRBV7-2
CASSSSLRDYGYTF
TGTGCCAGCAGCTCCTCTTTAAGGGATTATGGCTACACCTTC
>TRBJ2-7|few|TRBD2|TRBV5-1
CASSSSGGEQYF
TGCGCCAGCAGCTCGAGCGGGGGCGAGCAGTACTTC
>TRBJ2-3|NA|TRBD2|TRBV7-2
CASSLVVGLADTNTQYF
TGTGCCAGCAGCTTAGTAGTAGGACTAGCGGACACAAATACGCAGTATTTT
>TRBJ2-5|once|NA|TRBV6-5
CASSSRGEETQYF
TGTGCCAGCAGTTCCAGGGGTGAAGAGACCCAGTACTTC
>TRBJ1-5|NA|NA|TRBV20-1
CSAISNQPQHF
TGCAGTGCTATCAGCAATCAGCCCCAGCATTTT
>TRBJ2-3|NA|NA|TRBV7-2
CASSSGASTDTQYF
TGTGCCAGCAGCTCGGGGGCCAGCACAGATACGCAGTATTTT
>TRBJ2-7|once|TRBD2|TRBV28
CASRRRLAGNAEQYF
TGTGCCAGCAGACGACGACTAGCGGGGAACGCCGAGCAGTACTTC
>TRBJ1-6|NA|NA|TRBV6-5
CASSYVRGHNSPLHF
TGTGCCAGCAGTTACGTCCGGGGCCATAATTCACCCCTCCACTTT
>TRBJ1-1|NA|NA|TRBV9
CASSVDGDTEAFF
TGTGCCAGCAGCGTAGACGGGGACACTGAAGCTTTCTTT
>TRBJ2-3|NA|NA|TRBV28
CASSLPGHGTDTQYF
TGTGCCAGCAGTTTACCGGGGCATGGCACAGATACGCAGTATTTT
>TRBJ2-7|NA|NA|TRBV10-3
CAISRRLGGGLTYEQYF
TGTGCCATCAGTCGCCGGCTAGGCGGGGGCCTGACCTACGAGCAGTACTTC
>TRBJ2-7|NA|NA|TRBV2
CASSRDGSSYEQYF
TGTGCCAGCAGCCGGGACGGAAGCTCCTACGAGCAGTACTTC
>TRBJ2-1|NA|TRBD2|TRBV29-1
CSAGLLAVNEQFF
TGCAGCGCCGGACTACTAGCGGTGAATGAGCAGTTCTTC
>TRBJ1-1|NA|NA|TRBV11-3
CASSLDGGGTEAFF
TGTGCCAGCAGCTTAGATGGAGGGGGCACTGAAGCTTTCTTT
>TRBJ1-5|few|TRBD1|TRBV7-2
CASSGQGAHQPQHF
TGTGCCAGCAGCGGGCAGGGGGCACATCAGCCCCAGCATTTT
>TRBJ2-7|NA|TRBD1|TRBV19
CASSGQGSSYEQYF
TGTGCCAGTAGTGGACAGGGATCAAGCTACGAGCAGTACTTC
>TRBJ1-5|once|TRBD1|TRBV18
CASSPSGGGQPQHF
TGTGCCAGCTCACCATCAGGGGGCGGTCAGCCCCAGCATTTT
>TRBJ1-1|NA|TRBD1|TRBV5-1
CASRVGQGLMNTEAFF
TGCGCCAGCAGAGTGGGACAGGGGCTCATGAACACTGAAGCTTTCTTT
>TRBJ1-5|NA|NA|TRBV19
CASSENPGHSPSFQPQHF
TGTGCCAGTAGTGAAAATCCGGGACACTCCCCGTCATTTCAGCCCCAGCATTTT
>TRBJ1-5|few|NA|TRBV27
CASSQSRNQPQHF
TGTGCCAGCAGTCAATCCCGCAATCAGCCCCAGCATTTT